The T cell receptor beta chain described here comes from a study of blood T cell repertoires in COVID-19. As for the study in general: Both acute and convalescent COVID-19 samples were obtained from the United States, Italy and Spain. T cells, B-cell-depleted T cells, or PBMCs provided the cDNA or gDNA that served as material.

In the original workflow: For nucleated cells, counts were estimated from reference gene primer amplification. Profiling relied on immunoSEQ multiplex PCR, and the TCRdb table lists in-frame clones only, not all of them. Clone size and V and J calls were adopted from that table, with D and trimming inferred from the DNA. The table has about 120,000 clones, roughly 88% seen once; the top ten hold approximately 8.1%. Germline lookup yields CDR1 LNHDA and CDR2 SQIVND (reference sequence). Trimming stripped 3 bases from V and 3 bases from J, with 11 bases between. The CDR3 has 14 amino acids. The origin of this receptor is a man aged 45 to 65 with acute or convalescent COVID-19. This chain links TRBV19 with TRBJ1-1; weak D call: TRBD1 (5 bases). Source material: peripheral blood. The CDR3 here is CASSMVRADTEAFF. The CDR3, as DNA: TGTGCCAGTAGTATGGTCAGGGCCGACACTGAAGCTTTCTTT.